One and the same sample provided the 25 T cell receptor beta chains below, sequenced in a study of T-cell memory formation after mild COVID-19. A single record per CDR3 protein comes from TCRdb applying MiXCR to the 5' RACE reads. The sample lists under 550,000 distinct CDR3 sequences, more than 15% occurring once. The sample taken for sequencing was PBMCs or a T cell subset sorted from them (not recorded which). Receptors were obtained from a man younger than 35 who had mild COVID-19 (a few samples of this study predate the infection). Cell type and time point are not known.

For this clonotype: A junction boundary mismatches the germline segment, possibly from a read error. V usage is TRBV19 and J usage is TRBJ1-5; unclear D gene. The CDR3 contains 12 residues. Germline CDR1 reads LNHDA; CDR2 reads SQIVND (reference sequence). CDR3 nucleotides: TGTGCCAGTAGGGGCGGCAATCATCCCCAGCATTTT. This translates into CASRGGNHPQHF.

Only a few counts were recorded for this clonotype. The J gene is TRBJ2-5, the V gene TRBV4-2; 10 bases align to TRBD2. The CDR3 contains 16 residues. Germline V CDR1 and CDR2: LGHNA, YNFKEQ. V gave up 2 bases and J gave up 5 bases; unmatched junction bases: 8. CDR3 protein: CASSQISGGPAETQYF. As DNA, the CDR3 is TGTGCCAGCAGCCAAATTAGCGGGGGGCCAGCGGAGACCCAGTACTTC.

There are a few counts of this clonotype. The rearrangement uses TRBV7-2 and TRBJ1-2; D may be TRBD1 (5 bases). Germline lookup yields CDR1 SGHTA and CDR2 FQGNSA. Trimming stripped 0 bases from V and 3 bases from J, with 8 bases between. The CDR3 runs to 14 residues. The CDR3 sequence: CASSLAMGDYGYTF. CDR3 nucleotide sequence: TGTGCCAGCAGCTTAGCTATGGGGGACTATGGCTACACCTTC.

The chain has TRBV18 and TRBJ1-6, with TRBD1 as a possible D gene (6 bases). V dropped 2 bases and J dropped 7 bases, with 9 bases sitting between them. Germline lookup yields CDR1 KGHSH and CDR2 LQKENI. This CDR3 spans 14 amino acids. In DNA, the CDR3 is TGTGCCAGCTCACCAGCAGGGGCCAATTCACCCCTCCACTTT. This translates into CASSPAGANSPLHF.

V and J are TRBV7-9 and TRBJ1-6; D remains ambiguous. Germline lookup yields CDR1 SEHNR and CDR2 FQNEAQ (reference sequence). V lost 4 bases and J 4 bases, leaving 8 bases between the germline ends. CDR3 length equals 14 residues. The CDR3 is CASSSGRYNSPLHF. The DNA for the CDR3 is TGTGCCAGCAGCTCAGGCAGATATAATTCACCCCTCCACTTT. The full variable domain, its missing parts supplied by reference TRBV7-9 and TRBJ1-6, is DTGVSQNPRHKITKRGQNVTFRCDPISEHNRLYWYRQTLGQGPEFLTYFQNEAQLEKSRLLSDRFSAERPKGSFSTLEIQRTEQGDSAMYLCASSSGRYNSPLHFGNGTRLTVT.

The chain joins TRBV2 to TRBJ2-3, with D possibly being TRBD1 or TRBD2 (6 bases each). The CDR3 runs to 14 residues. Trimming cost V 8 bases and J 4 bases, with 16 bases left between them. In germline, CDR1 is SNHLY, CDR2 FYNNEI. The CDR3 DNA sequence: TGTGCCAGCGTTGCAGGGGCTAGCGCAGATACGCAGTATTTT. As protein: CASVAGASADTQYF.

This clonotype was counted a few times. The chain employs TRBV5-1 and TRBJ2-3; TRBD1 matches 9 bases. With 1 base clipped from V and 3 bases from J, the junction kept 3 bases outside the gene matches. The CDR3 totals 15 residues. CDR1 SGHRS and CDR2 YFSETQ come from the germline V gene. CDR3 region: CASSLYRGLTDTQYF. The CDR3 DNA reads as TGCGCCAGCAGCTTGTACAGGGGGCTGACAGATACGCAGTATTTT.

This clonotype has a handful of counts. The chain joins TRBV4-3 to TRBJ2-2, with D perhaps matching TRBD1 (8 bases). Trimming cost V 5 bases and J 6 bases, with 16 bases left between them. This CDR3 is built from 15 residues. The germline V gene encodes CDR1 LGHNA and CDR2 YSLEER. In DNA form, the CDR3 reads TGCGCCAGCAGCTACTGGACAGGGAGGGCCGGGGAGCTGTTTTTT. This codes for CASSYWTGRAGELFF.

This chain joins TRBV7-2 and TRBJ1-1; 7 nucleotides agree with TRBD1. CDR1 and CDR2 from the germline V gene are SGHTA and FQGNSA. The CDR3 has 12 residues. J was trimmed by 8 bases and V by 4 bases; bases with no gene match: 4. This CDR3 reads CASSYRDREAFF. The CDR3 nucleotides read TGTGCCAGCAGCTACCGGGACAGAGAAGCTTTCTTT.

The J gene is TRBJ2-6, the V gene TRBV6-2 or TRBV6-3; no firm D call. In germline, CDR1 is MNHEY, CDR2 SVGEGT. Trimming removed 2 bases from V and 4 bases from J, with 9 bases in between. The CDR3 length is 15 residues. The chain's CDR3 is CASSYPRTGANVLTF. The CDR3 DNA reads as TGTGCCAGCAGTTACCCCCGTACGGGGGCCAACGTCCTGACTTTC.

The V call is TRBV5-1, the J call TRBJ1-5, with TRBD1 as a possible D gene (6 bases). V was shortened by 5 bases and J by 5 bases, with 17 bases between the two germline ends. CDR3 length: 15 residues. Looked up from germline, CDR1 is SGHRS and CDR2 is YFSETQ. The CDR3 is CASRQGPGFHQPQHF. CDR3 sequence (DNA): TGCGCCAGCAGACAGGGTCCGGGGTTCCATCAGCCCCAGCATTTT.

This clonotype was counted only a few times. This chain uses TRBV10-3 with TRBJ2-5; possible D gene TRBD1, 5 bases. The CDR3 sequence is 13 residues long. CDR1 and CDR2 from the germline V gene are ENHRY and SYGVKD. Trimming took 7 bases from V and 1 from J, leaving 10 bases between them. CDR3 sequence reads: CAIMAGIQETQYF. The CDR3 DNA reads as TGTGCCATCATGGCAGGGATCCAAGAGACCCAGTACTTC.

This clonotype was counted between two and nine times. The chain employs TRBV24-1 and TRBJ2-5, with 8 bases fitting TRBD2. The V gene's germline CDR1 is KGHDR and CDR2 SFDVKD. This CDR3 comprises 15 residues. The J segment lost 3 bases and the V segment lost 4 bases, leaving 6 bases of the junction unmatched. The CDR3 nucleotides are TGTGCCACCAGTGACCCCGGGGGGGCGGAAGAGACCCAGTACTTC. Its translation is CATSDPGGAEETQYF.

The genes are TRBV3-1 and TRBJ2-1, with 10 positions matching TRBD2. The CDR3 has 17 residues. Per germline, CDR1 LGHDT and CDR2 YNNKEL (reference sequence). V was pared by 3 bases and J by 0 bases, with 5 bases of the junction left unmatched. The CDR3 bases are TGTGCCAGCAGCCACCCTAGCGGGGGTAGCTCCTACAATGAGCAGTTCTTC. It codes for CASSHPSGGSSYNEQFF.

In this sample, this clonotype turned up a few times. The chain uses TRBV6-6 and TRBJ1-3; D is unresolved. Germline V gene data show CDR1 as MNHNY and CDR2 as SVGAGI (reference sequence). The CDR3 consists of 12 residues. Trimming took 6 bases from V and 0 from J, leaving 3 bases between them. The CDR3 here is CASRPSGNTIYF. In DNA, the CDR3 is TGTGCCAGCAGGCCCTCTGGAAACACCATATATTTT.

This clonotype was found a few times. The chain carries TRBV7-9 and TRBJ2-6; D may be TRBD1 or TRBD2 (5 bases each). The V gene's germline CDR1 is SEHNR and CDR2 FQNEAQ (reference sequence). The V end was cut by 10 bases, the J end by 0 bases, with 16 bases between. This CDR3 comprises 16 residues. CDR3 region: CATGAGNTSGANVLTF. Here the CDR3 DNA reads TGTGCCACCGGGGCAGGGAATACCTCTGGGGCCAACGTCCTGACTTTC.

The chain couples TRBV6-1 to TRBJ2-7; the D is unclear. The CDR3 sequence is 13 residues long. Trimming cost V 4 bases and J 0 bases, with 7 bases left between them. Germline lookup yields CDR1 MNHNS and CDR2 SASEGT. This CDR3 reads CASSVDNSYEQYF. CDR3 nucleotide sequence: TGTGCCAGCAGTGTTGACAACTCCTACGAGCAGTACTTC.

This clonotype was recorded a few times. The CDR3 here is CASRAGLNQPQHF. CDR3 DNA sequence: TGTGCCAGCCGGGCGGGATTGAATCAGCCCCAGCATTTT. The chain carries TRBV6-2 or TRBV6-3 and TRBJ1-5; D call uncertain. Trimming stripped 8 bases from V and 4 bases from J, with 12 bases between. This CDR3 contains 13 residues. Germline values: CDR1 MNHEY, CDR2 SVGEGT.

This clonotype was found a few times. The genes are TRBV4-3 and TRBJ2-7; D gene unclear. With 1 base removed from V and 4 bases from J, the gap between germline ends came to 8 bases. The CDR3 runs 13 residues. The V gene's germline CDR1 is LGHNA and CDR2 YSLEER. The CDR3 coding sequence is TGCGCCAGCAGCCAAGTGGCCGATTACGAGCAGTACTTC. It specifies CASSQVADYEQYF.

This clonotype was seen a few times. The chain combines TRBV19 with TRBJ2-5; TRBD2 might be the D (6 bases). CDR1 and CDR2 from the germline V gene are LNHDA and SQIVND (reference sequence). V shed 3 bases and J shed 1 base, with 12 bases lying between them. This CDR3 has 15 amino acids. Written as DNA, the CDR3 is TGTGCCAGTAGTATGGGTGACGGGGGCCAAGAGACCCAGTACTTC. This sequence encodes CASSMGDGGQETQYF.

In its sample, this clonotype was seen a few times. The chain joins TRBV4-3 to TRBJ2-7, with D possibly being TRBD2 (7 bases). The CDR3 consists of 17 residues. CDR1 and CDR2 from the germline V gene are LGHNA and YSLEER. V lost 0 bases to trimming and J lost 3 bases, with 18 bases between them. The CDR3 DNA follows: TGCGCCAGCAGCCAAGATACCGTGGGGGGGGCCAGCTACGAGCAGTACTTC. Amino acids: CASSQDTVGGASYEQYF.

This clonotype was found a few times. The chain employs TRBV4-1 and TRBJ2-1; the D call may be TRBD1 or TRBD2 (5 bases each). The V and J ends lost 4 bases and 0 bases respectively, with 16 bases between them. The germline V gene has CDR1 MGHRA and CDR2 YSYEKL. The CDR3 contains 17 residues. The CDR3 here is CASSPGRGRSSYNEQFF. The CDR3 bases are TGCGCCAGCAGCCCGGGGCGCGGCAGGAGCTCCTACAATGAGCAGTTCTTC.

This clonotype turned up a few times. This rearrangement joins TRBV7-2 to TRBJ1-2; D uncertain. The length of the CDR3 is 17 residues. CDR1 is SGHTA and CDR2 is FQGNSA in the germline V gene. V shed 2 bases and J shed 1 base, with 17 bases lying between them. DNA for the CDR3: TGTGCCAGCAGCTTACGGGAGATCGTCACCCTTAACTATGGCTACACCTTC. As protein: CASSLREIVTLNYGYTF.

The rearrangement joins TRBV6-5 to TRBJ1-1, with 11 bases identical to TRBD1. The CDR3 runs 15 residues. Unmatched junction bases numbered 3, after V lost 2 bases and J lost 4 bases. Germline V lookup: CDR1 MNHEY, CDR2 SVGAGI. In nucleotides, the CDR3 is TGTGCCAGCAGTTACGGACAGGGGGCTGGCACTGAAGCTTTCTTT. It encodes CASSYGQGAGTEAFF.

The V and J genes are TRBV29-1 and TRBJ2-7; 8 bases match TRBD1. Germline V gene data show CDR1 as SQVTM and CDR2 as ANQGSEA. The V segment lost 6 bases and the J segment 5 bases; nucleotides outside the gene matches: 6. The CDR3 has 12 residues. The CDR3 here is CSVRGRVDEQYF. CDR3 DNA: TGCAGCGTCAGGGGGCGCGTTGACGAGCAGTACTTC.